The TCR beta chain under discussion was sequenced for a study of blood T cell repertoires in COVID-19. Overall study: Samples came from the United States, Italy and Spain, spanning acute and convalescent COVID-19. In each case, the material was cDNA or gDNA derived from T cells, B-cell-depleted T cells, or PBMCs.

Trimming shortened V by 2 bases and J by 7 bases, and 9 bases separated the two germline ends. The CDR3 is 13 amino acids. Germline values: CDR1 SGHRS, CDR2 YFSETQ. Original handling: Reference gene primer amplification in the assay estimated nucleated cell counts. Sequenced by immunoSEQ multiplex PCR; TCRdb stores in-frame clones only, minus some. D and trimming were read from the DNA, whereas the V and J calls and clone size are those reported in that table. The sample includes approximately 66,000 clones, roughly nine tenths of them seen just once. The chain uses TRBV5-1 and TRBJ2-2; D ambiguous. The receptor's source is a man between 60 and 70 years old with acute or convalescent COVID-19. Sequencing was performed on peripheral blood. The CDR3 bases are TGCGCCAGCAGCTTCGACATACTCGGGGAGCTGTTTTTT. This sequence encodes CASSFDILGELFF.